The next 31 T cell receptor beta chains were all read from a single sample in a study of regulatory T cells in long-lasting Graves disease (dated by TCRdb to about 2021). Libraries were prepared through multiplex PCR. This sample was sequenced with an Illumina HiSeq 4000. TCR beta libraries were built with iRepertoire HTBI primers and Arm-PCR amplification of CDR3 regions. TCRdb took the public reads, trimmed them with fastp at Q25, ran MiXCR for clone calling and kept in-frame beta chains. Duplicate CDR3 protein sequences are folded into a single record with the most common DNA and genes. The sample table contains 390,000 or so distinct CDR3 sequences; only one count was recorded for roughly 12% of them. About 20% of the sample goes to the ten largest clones. Interpreted using the paper, the time point label stands for: newly diagnosed GD, antithyroid drugs for less than 3 months. For both TCR sequencing and RNA sequencing, RNA was extracted from PBMCs in TRIzol.

These data were also reused for a study on T cells in Graves' hyperthyroidism and ophthalmopathy.

The material sequenced was peripheral blood mononuclear cells (PBMCs), taken at new diagnosis, from a patient treated with antithyroid drugs. The receptors originated from a woman aged 18 to 35 with Graves disease. Donor details come from another sample of the same person, matched by shared clones.

This clonotype was counted ten times or more. This sequence joins TRBV7-9 and TRBJ2-5; 8 nucleotides line up with TRBD1. After removal of 7 bases from V and 5 bases from J, the junction contained 9 bases not matched to a gene. The V gene's germline CDR1 is SEHNR and CDR2 FQNEAQ (reference sequence). This CDR3 has 14 amino acids. The CDR3 bases are TGTGCCAGCACCCGATGGACAGGGAGGGAGACCCAGTACTTC. This gives the protein CASTRWTGRETQYF. Full variable domain (rest looked up from reference TRBV7-9 and TRBJ2-5): DTGVSQNPRHKITKRGQNVTFRCDPISEHNRLYWYRQTLGQGPEFLTYFQNEAQLEKSRLLSDRFSAERPKGSFSTLEIQRTEQGDSAMYLCASTRWTGRETQYFGPGTRLLVL.

This clonotype was picked up many times. This chain links TRBV2 with TRBJ2-6; D is tentatively TRBD1 or TRBD2 (5 bases each). Germline CDR1 and CDR2: SNHLY and FYNNEI. The CDR3 consists of 14 residues. CDR3 protein: CAGRGDVGANVLTF. CDR3 sequence (DNA): TGTGCAGGGAGAGGGGATGTCGGGGCCAACGTCCTGACTTTC.

This clonotype has a count of ten or more. This rearrangement joins TRBV29-1 to TRBJ2-3, with TRBD1 identical over 10 bases. Per the germline V gene, CDR1 is SQVTM and CDR2 is ANQGSEA. After removal of 7 bases from V and 1 base from J, the junction contained 5 bases not matched to a gene. CDR3 length: 14 amino acids. CDR3 sequence (DNA): TGCAGCGCTGGACAGGGGGTAGGCACAGATACGCAGTATTTT. Its translation is CSAGQGVGTDTQYF.

This clonotype occurred many times. The chain carries TRBV9 and TRBJ1-1; 9 bases match TRBD1. After removal of 3 bases from V and 1 base from J, the junction contained 1 base not matched to a gene. Germline CDR1 is SGDLS and CDR2 is YYNGEE. The CDR3 is 14 residues long. CDR3 nucleotide sequence: TGTGCCAGCAGCGAGACAGGGGGGAACACTGAAGCTTTCTTT. It translates to CASSETGGNTEAFF.

This clonotype was picked up many times. V gene TRBV5-1 combines with J gene TRBJ2-3; weak D call: TRBD1 (5 bases). With 6 bases removed from V and 2 bases from J, the gap between germline ends came to 16 bases. Germline V gives CDR1 SGHRS, CDR2 YFSETQ. The CDR3 runs 15 residues. In DNA, the CDR3 is TGCGCCAGCAAGTGGCAGCAAGGGGACACAGATACGCAGTATTTT. Amino acids: CASKWQQGDTDTQYF. The full variable domain, with the rest looked up from reference TRBV5-1 and TRBJ2-3, is KAGVTQTPRYLIKTRGQQVTLSCSPISGHRSVSWYQQTPGQGLQFLFEYFSETQRNKGNFPGRFSGRQFSNSRSEMNVSTLELGDSALYLCASKWQQGDTDTQYFGPGTRLTVL.

The chain is built from TRBV20-1 and TRBJ2-5; D is uncertain. The CDR3 runs to 12 residues. Trimming took off 1 base at V and 5 bases at J, with 8 bases between the two ends. Germline V gene sequence: CDR1 DFQATT, CDR2 SNEGSKA (reference sequence). The CDR3 region has the DNA TGCAGTGCTAGAGGGGGTGGGGAGACCCAGTACTTC. Protein product: CSARGGGETQYF.

This clonotype has at least ten counts. The chain carries TRBV27 and TRBJ1-2; weak D call: TRBD1 (6 bases). CDR3 size: 15 residues. CDR1 and CDR2 from the germline V gene are MNHEY and SMNVEV (reference sequence). The V gene lost 0 bases and the J gene lost 7 bases, with 15 bases spanning the gap. CDR3: CASSLSPSGVGGYTF. DNA for the CDR3: TGTGCCAGCAGTTTATCCCCCTCAGGGGTAGGTGGCTACACCTTC.

There are many counts of this clonotype. V and J are TRBV10-3 and TRBJ1-1, with D unresolved. Deletions cut 4 bases from V and 10 bases from J, with 10 bases between. CDR1 ENHRY and CDR2 SYGVKD come from the germline V gene. CDR3 length equals 11 residues. The CDR3 DNA is TGTGCCATCAGTGGGGTAGGAAGAGCTTTCTTT. Amino acids: CAISGVGRAFF.

The table lists this clonotype with many counts. This chain uses TRBV6-2 or TRBV6-3 with TRBJ1-5; D is unclear. The CDR3 totals 14 residues. V lost 7 bases and J 3 bases, leaving 13 bases between the germline ends. Germline CDR1 is MNHEY and CDR2 is SVGEGT. CDR3 coding DNA: TGTGCCAGCAAACACGAAGGGTCCAATCAGCCCCAGCATTTT. As protein: CASKHEGSNQPQHF.

The sample holds a few counts of this clonotype. The J gene is TRBJ1-1, the V gene TRBV4-3; a possible D gene is TRBD1 (6 bases). Germline assignment: CDR1 LGHNA and CDR2 YSLEER. V was clipped by 4 bases and J by 1 base, with 10 bases between them. The CDR3 covers 14 residues. The CDR3 protein is CASSPPGANTEAFF. Written as DNA, the CDR3 is TGCGCCAGCAGCCCACCAGGGGCGAACACTGAAGCTTTCTTT.

This clonotype was seen ten or more times. This sequence joins TRBV12-3 or TRBV12-4 and TRBJ2-2, with a possible D match to TRBD2 (5 bases). The CDR3 totals 17 residues. Trimming stripped 3 bases from V and 3 bases from J, with 17 bases between. This CDR3 reads CASSFLLRESDTGELFF. The CDR3 nucleotides read TGTGCCAGCAGTTTTTTATTGAGGGAGTCGGACACCGGGGAGCTGTTTTTT.

The table lists this clonotype with many counts. The chain links TRBV12-3 or TRBV12-4 to TRBJ2-5; the D gene could be TRBD1 or TRBD2 (5 bases each). The CDR3 has 14 amino acids. V was shortened by 6 bases and J by 5 bases, with 16 bases between the two germline ends. For the CDR3, the DNA is TGTGCCAGCAGCCCTAGGGTGGGGGTGGAGACCCAGTACTTC. This encodes CASSPRVGVETQYF.

This clonotype came up many times. The gene calls are TRBV20-1 and TRBJ2-3; no clear D gene. This CDR3 is 14 amino acids long. Germline V gives CDR1 DFQATT, CDR2 SNEGSKA (reference sequence). With 3 bases removed from V and 1 base from J, the gap between germline ends came to 11 bases. DNA of the CDR3: TGCAGTGCTAGGATCCCCCGTGGCACAGATACGCAGTATTTT. It specifies CSARIPRGTDTQYF.

The sample holds a few counts of this clonotype. The genes are TRBV20-1 and TRBJ2-4, with 8 bases aligning to TRBD1. The CDR3 consists of 14 residues. The junction had 6 bases not matched to a gene; V was cut back by 0 bases and J by 8 bases. Germline CDR1 is DFQATT and CDR2 is SNEGSKA (reference sequence). The CDR3 DNA follows: TGCAGTGCTAGAGATACGAACAGGGGGGACATTCAGTACTTC. Translating gives CSARDTNRGDIQYF.

The table lists this clonotype with many counts. The CDR3 sequence is CASSTRTGPYGYTF. The CDR3 nucleotides read TGTGCCAGCAGCACCCGGACAGGACCCTATGGCTACACCTTC. V and J are TRBV5-5 and TRBJ1-2; 7 bases fit TRBD1. The V segment lost 4 bases and the J segment 4 bases; nucleotides outside the gene matches: 7. Looked up from germline, CDR1 is SGHKS and CDR2 is YYEKEE (reference sequence). The CDR3 totals 14 residues.

This clonotype was picked up many times. The chain carries TRBV6-2 or TRBV6-3 and TRBJ1-5; D gene ambiguous. The CDR3 is 13 amino acids. CDR1 and CDR2 from the germline V gene are MNHEY and SVGEGT. CDR3 in amino acids: CASGPTSNQPQHF. The CDR3 DNA reads as TGTGCATCCGGGCCTACCAGCAATCAGCCCCAGCATTTT.

In its sample, this clonotype was seen a few times. The genes are TRBV19 and TRBJ2-2; 8 bases align to TRBD2. This CDR3 region has 16 residues. V lost 2 bases to trimming and J lost 5 bases; unmatched junction nucleotides: 7. Looked up from germline, CDR1 is LNHDA and CDR2 is SQIVND (reference sequence). The chain's CDR3 is CASSIRSGGGTGELFF. The DNA for the CDR3 is TGTGCCAGTAGTATAAGGTCGGGAGGGGGAACCGGGGAGCTGTTTTTT.

The chain carries TRBV7-9 and TRBJ2-1, with D unresolved. V was trimmed by 7 bases and J by 10 bases, leaving 20 bases between them. CDR3 length equals 14 residues. Germline V gene data show CDR1 as SEHNR and CDR2 as FQNEAQ (reference sequence). The CDR3 reads CASTLPERSFEQFF. The CDR3 DNA reads TGTGCCAGCACTCTGCCTGAGAGGAGTTTCGAGCAGTTCTTC.

This clonotype was recorded many times. The chain's CDR3 is CAWSGRGGWYTEAFF. The CDR3 DNA is TGTGCCTGGAGTGGCAGAGGGGGGTGGTATACTGAAGCTTTCTTT. The V call is TRBV30, the J call TRBJ1-1; TRBD1 might be the D (6 bases). The CDR3 length is 15 residues. The germline gives CDR1 GTSNPN, CDR2 SVGIG (reference sequence). V shed 1 base and J shed 5 bases, with 17 bases lying between them.

This clonotype was counted many times. The gene calls are TRBV7-3 and TRBJ2-1; 8 bases fit TRBD1. The CDR3 is 13 amino acids. Germline assignment: CDR1 SGHTA and CDR2 FQGTGA. The J segment lost 8 bases and the V segment lost 3 bases, leaving 3 bases of the junction unmatched. CDR3 sequence reads: CASSLDRVDEQFF. CDR3 nucleotides: TGTGCCAGCAGCTTGGACAGGGTGGATGAGCAGTTCTTC.

The sample holds a few counts of this clonotype. The chain joins TRBV20-1 to TRBJ1-1; weak D call: TRBD1 (5 bases). Trimming took off 6 bases at V and 0 bases at J, with 17 bases between the two ends. CDR1 is DFQATT and CDR2 is SNEGSKA in the germline V gene (reference sequence). This CDR3 contains 15 residues. CDR3 protein: CSALSGSYLNTEAFF. The CDR3 coding sequence is TGCAGTGCCTTATCAGGGTCCTACTTGAACACTGAAGCTTTCTTT.

The chain combines TRBV14 with TRBJ2-1, with D hard to call. Germline assignment: CDR1 SGHDN and CDR2 FVKESK. The CDR3 runs 13 residues. V was pared by 0 bases and J by 8 bases, with 8 bases between. The CDR3 reads CASSQEATDEQFF. The CDR3, as DNA: TGTGCCAGCAGCCAAGAGGCTACAGATGAGCAGTTCTTC.

This clonotype has a count of ten or more. The CDR3 DNA reads TGTGCCAGCTCACCCAGGACAGCGAGGGGCTTCTACGAGCAGTACTTC. This encodes CASSPRTARGFYEQYF. This chain uses TRBV18 with TRBJ2-7; maybe TRBD1 (6 bases). The V end lost 3 bases, the J end lost 3 bases, and 18 bases lay between the germline ends. CDR3 length: 16 residues. Germline assignment: CDR1 KGHSH and CDR2 LQKENI.

This clonotype was seen ten or more times. This rearrangement joins TRBV29-1 to TRBJ2-1, with 7 bases matching TRBD1. The germline V gene has CDR1 SQVTM and CDR2 ANQGSEA. Unmatched junction bases numbered 6, after V lost 3 bases and J lost 1 base. This CDR3 is built from 15 residues. CDR3 sequence: CSVEGPTGSYNEQFF. CDR3 nucleotides: TGCAGCGTTGAGGGGCCGACAGGGTCCTACAATGAGCAGTTCTTC.

This clonotype has a count of ten or more. The CDR3: CASSLTAQLHRACTF. CDR3 bases: TGTGCCAGCAGCTTAACCGCCCAGCTTCACAGGGCTTGCACCTTC. The chain uses TRBV7-2 and TRBJ1-2, with D tentatively TRBD1 (6 bases). This CDR3 comprises 15 residues. Trimming pared 2 bases from V and 13 bases from J, leaving 23 bases between. Germline loops: CDR1 SGHTA, CDR2 FQGNSA.

This clonotype has just a few counts. This chain joins TRBV9 and TRBJ1-4; maybe TRBD1 (5 bases). The germline V gene encodes CDR1 SGDLS and CDR2 YYNGEE. V was shortened by 4 bases and J by 4 bases, with 11 bases between the two germline ends. CDR3 length: 14 residues. CDR3 residues: CASSSTALNEKLFF. DNA for the CDR3: TGTGCCAGCAGCTCGACAGCGCTTAATGAAAAACTGTTTTTT. The whole variable domain, filled in from reference TRBV9 and TRBJ1-4, reads DSGVTQTPKHLITATGQRVTLRCSPRSGDLSVYWYQQSLDQGLQFLIQYYNGEERAKGNILERFSAQQFPDLHSELNLSSLELGDSALYFCASSSTALNEKLFFGSGTQLSVL.

This clonotype was counted ten times or more. This chain joins TRBV28 and TRBJ2-3, with D possibly being TRBD1 (6 bases). V was pared by 6 bases and J by 2 bases, with 12 bases between. This CDR3 has 14 amino acids. Germline V gene lookup returns CDR1 MDHEN and CDR2 SYDVKM. The CDR3 reads CASRGRGDTDTQYF. CDR3 in DNA: TGTGCCAGCAGAGGCAGGGGCGACACAGATACGCAGTATTTT.

Turning to this clonotype: Mismatch with germline at one junction end may stem from a read error. V and J are TRBV14 and TRBJ1-1; tentative D call: TRBD1 (5 bases). This CDR3 has 16 residues. CDR1 is SGHDN and CDR2 is FVKESK in the germline V gene. The CDR3: CAGSQVGVLRNTEAFF. CDR3 nucleotide sequence: TGTGCCGGCAGCCAAGTAGGGGTCCTCAGGAACACTGAAGCTTTCTTT. Full variable domain (rest looked up from reference TRBV14 and TRBJ1-1): EAGVTQFPSHSVIEKGQTVTLRCDPISGHDNLYWYRRVMGKEIKFLLHFVKESKQDESGMPNNRFLAERTGGTYSTLKVQPAELEDSGVYFCAGSQVGVLRNTEAFFGQGTRLTVV.

This clonotype came up many times. The genes are TRBV12-3 or TRBV12-4 and TRBJ2-1; the D is unclear. Deletions cut 5 bases from V and 8 bases from J, with 19 bases between. This CDR3 has 15 amino acids. For the CDR3, the DNA is TGTGCCAGCAGTCCTGACTGGTACTACATGGATGAGCAGTTCTTC. Amino acid sequence: CASSPDWYYMDEQFF.

There are many counts of this clonotype. The chain employs TRBV6-1 and TRBJ1-3; possibly TRBD1 for D (5 bases). CDR3 size: 15 residues. V was trimmed by 6 bases and J by 0 bases, leaving 12 bases between them. CDR1 is MNHNS, CDR2 SASEGT, per germline. In DNA, the CDR3 is TGTGCCAGCAGGGCGGGACGGCGCTCTGGAAACACCATATATTTT. This translates into CASRAGRRSGNTIYF.

In this sample, this clonotype turned up many times. This sequence joins TRBV19 and TRBJ1-5; 8 positions match TRBD1. V trimming: 5 bases; J trimming: 4 bases; junction bases outside the gene matches: 13. Per the germline V gene, CDR1 is LNHDA and CDR2 is SQIVND (reference sequence). CDR3 length equals 17 residues. The CDR3 coding sequence is TGTGCCAGTAGTCCCGGGGCAGGGGGCGTTTGGAATCAGCCCCAGCATTTT. Its translation is CASSPGAGGVWNQPQHF.